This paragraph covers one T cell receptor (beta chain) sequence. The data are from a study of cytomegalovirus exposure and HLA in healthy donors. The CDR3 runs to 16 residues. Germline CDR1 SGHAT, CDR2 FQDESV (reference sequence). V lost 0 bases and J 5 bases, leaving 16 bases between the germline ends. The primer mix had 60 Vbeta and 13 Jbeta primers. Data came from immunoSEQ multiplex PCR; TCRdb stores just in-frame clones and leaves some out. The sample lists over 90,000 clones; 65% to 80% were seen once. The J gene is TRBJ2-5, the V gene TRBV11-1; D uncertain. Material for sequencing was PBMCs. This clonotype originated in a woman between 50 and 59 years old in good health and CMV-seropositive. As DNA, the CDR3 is TGTGCCAGCAGCTTAGCGCCTAGAGAAGGAGCGGAGACCCAGTACTTC. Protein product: CASSLAPREGAETQYF.